The 26 T cell receptor beta chains listed next were all sequenced from one sample in a study of tumor-infiltrating lymphocytes in primary liver carcinoma. With around 500 ng total RNA as template and a constant-region primer, TCR beta cDNA was made. Libraries for TCR beta were built through three nested multiplex PCR rounds, which together made up a slightly modified ARM-PCR procedure. The first two PCR rounds used TRBV1-TRBV30 forward primers with a C-beta reverse primer, about 10 cycles each. TCRdb itself ran the multiplex PCR reads through MiXCR, one entry per CDR3 protein. Here the sample spans about 300,000 distinct CDR3 sequences, approximately 60% being singletons. In addition to blood RNA drawn from unsorted whole blood, germline DNA was extracted. Material: peripheral blood. The receptors come from a man between 35 and 55 years old with primary liver carcinoma and hepatitis B virus infection.

Concerning this clonotype: An end of the junction does not agree with germline; a read error may underlie this. CDR3 DNA sequence: TGTGCCGGCAGCTCTACCCGGACTAGCGAATCCTACGAGCAGTACTTC. It encodes CAGSSTRTSESYEQYF. This rearrangement joins TRBV7-9 to TRBJ2-7; 9 bases line up with TRBD2. The CDR3 contains 16 residues. Germline V gene lookup returns CDR1 SEHNR and CDR2 FQNEAQ (reference sequence). The full variable domain, completed using reference TRBV7-9 and TRBJ2-7, is DTGVSQNPRHKITKRGQNVTFRCDPISEHNRLYWYRQTLGQGPEFLTYFQNEAQLEKSRLLSDRFSAERPKGSFSTLEIQRTEQGDSAMYLCAGSSTRTSESYEQYFGPGTRLTVT.

As regards this clonotype: One junction end does not reproduce the germline sequence, and a read error may be involved. This sequence joins TRBV10-3 and TRBJ1-1; weak D call: TRBD1 (6 bases). The CDR3 spans 13 residues. CDR1 ENHRY and CDR2 SYGVKD come from the germline V gene. The CDR3 sequence is CAITGQTNAEAFF. In nucleotides, the CDR3 is TGTGCCATCACGGGACAAACGAACGCTGAAGCTTTCTTT.

Comments on this clonotype: Relative to the germline gene, one junction end is altered; a read error may explain this. The chain has TRBV5-4 and TRBJ1-6, with 7 bases identical to TRBD1. Per germline, CDR1 SGHNT and CDR2 YYREEE (reference sequence). This CDR3 contains 16 residues. CDR3 loop: CASSPGQSAYNLPLHF. As DNA, the CDR3 is TGTGCCAGCAGCCCGGGACAGTCCGCCTATAATTTACCCCTCCACTTT.

The genes are TRBV5-1 and TRBJ1-1; D gene ambiguous. This CDR3 contains 16 residues. The V end lost 3 bases, the J end lost 2 bases, and 17 bases lay between the germline ends. In germline, CDR1 is SGHRS, CDR2 YFSETQ. The CDR3 DNA sequence: TGCGCCAGCAGCTCGGCCTGGACGGCAATAAACACTGAAGCTTTCTTT. Translating gives CASSSAWTAINTEAFF. The whole variable domain, filled in from reference TRBV5-1 and TRBJ1-1, reads KAGVTQTPRYLIKTRGQQVTLSCSPISGHRSVSWYQQTPGQGLQFLFEYFSETQRNKGNFPGRFSGRQFSNSRSEMNVSTLELGDSALYLCASSSAWTAINTEAFFGQGTRLTVV.

About this clonotype: A much more abundant neighbour one base away suggests this may be a read error. The chain employs TRBV6-1 and TRBJ2-6; the D call may be TRBD1 or TRBD2 (6 bases each). CDR3 length equals 16 residues. CDR1 MNHNS and CDR2 SASEGT come from the germline V gene. V was cut by 4 bases and J by 0 bases, with 10 bases left in between. The CDR3: CASSGLGGSGANVLTF. In DNA form, the CDR3 reads TGTGCCAGCAGTGGACTAGGGGGCTCTGGGGCCAACGTCCTGACTTTC.

Concerning this clonotype: A much larger clone lies one base from this, so it may be a read error. The chain uses TRBV5-4 and TRBJ2-2; D not resolved. Germline assignment: CDR1 SGHNT and CDR2 YYREEE (reference sequence). V lost 2 bases and J 7 bases, leaving 12 bases between the germline ends. This CDR3 has 14 residues. The CDR3 sequence is CASSLSSPIGELFF. The CDR3 coding sequence is TGTGCCAGCAGCTTATCTTCGCCAATCGGGGAGCTGTTTTTT.

The chain is built from TRBV19 and TRBJ1-1; D is possibly TRBD1 (6 bases). CDR3 length: 14 residues. V was pared by 5 bases and J by 2 bases, with 12 bases between. Germline values: CDR1 LNHDA, CDR2 SQIVND (reference sequence). CDR3 nucleotide sequence: TGTGCCAGTAGTCCCCGGACAGTAAACACTGAAGCTTTCTTT. This sequence encodes CASSPRTVNTEAFF.

Worth noting for this clonotype: This may be a read error: a much more frequent sequence differs by one nucleotide. The chain joins TRBV6-1 to TRBJ2-1; tentative D call: TRBD1 (6 bases). Per the germline V gene, CDR1 is MNHNS and CDR2 is SASEGT. CDR3 length equals 11 residues. The CDR3 region is CANSEGVARFF. Here the CDR3 DNA reads TGTGCCAACAGTGAGGGGGTTGCGCGGTTCTTC.

This clonotype was detected ten times or more. J is TRBJ2-3 and V is TRBV6-1, with 8 nucleotides matching TRBD1. This CDR3 spans 12 amino acids. The J segment lost 9 bases and the V segment lost 7 bases, leaving 6 bases of the junction unmatched. CDR1 is MNHNS and CDR2 is SASEGT in the germline V gene. The CDR3 loop is CASKSGTGTQYF. In nucleotides, the CDR3 is TGTGCCAGCAAATCGGGGACAGGCACGCAGTATTTT.

As for this clonotype: This could be a read error, since a much larger clone is one nucleotide away. The rearrangement links TRBV6-5 to TRBJ1-1; D unclear. The V end was cut by 10 bases, the J end by 0 bases, with 15 bases between. Germline V gives CDR1 MNHEY, CDR2 SVGAGI. The CDR3 sequence is 14 residues long. CDR3 sequence: CANTQPRMNTEAFF. CDR3 sequence (DNA): TGTGCCAACACCCAACCACGGATGAACACTGAAGCTTTCTTT.

The chain links TRBV29-1 to TRBJ1-4, with 8 positions matching TRBD1. The CDR3 consists of 12 residues. Germline CDR1 and CDR2: SQVTM and ANQGSEA. Written as DNA, the CDR3 is TGCGGCGCACGGACAGGGCGTGAAAAACTGTTTTTT. This translates into CGARTGREKLFF.

This clonotype came up once. In this CDR3 the conserved last residue, phenylalanine or tryptophan, is missing, so a read error is likely. This chain links TRBV4-2 with TRBJ2-1, with 7 positions matching TRBD2. The CDR3 extends over 16 amino acids. Germline V gene sequence: CDR1 LGHNA, CDR2 YNFKEQ. The CDR3 here is CTSSQRLAESYNEQFI. The CDR3 coding sequence is TGTACCAGCAGCCAACGTCTAGCGGAGTCATACAATGAGCAGTTCATC.

In the case of this clonotype: A much larger clone is a single base away; this may be a read error. V and J are TRBV12-3 or TRBV12-4 and TRBJ2-7; D possibly corresponds to TRBD1 (5 bases). CDR3 length equals 14 residues. The DNA of the CDR3 is TGTGCCTGCAGTTCCCGACAGAGACCCTACGAGCAGTACTTC. Residues: CACSSRQRPYEQYF.

Comment on this clonotype: A much bigger clone sits one base away, suggesting this may be a read error. The rearrangement uses TRBV4-1 and TRBJ2-5, with D perhaps matching TRBD2 (6 bases). Germline-derived CDR1 and CDR2 are MGHRA and YSYEKL. There are 14 residues in the CDR3. The CDR3 spells CASIQDRSGPTQYF. The DNA of the CDR3 is TGCGCCAGCATCCAAGATAGGAGCGGGCCTACCCAGTACTTC.

In its sample, this clonotype was seen once. Since no conserved phenylalanine or tryptophan closes the CDR3, a read error is the likely cause. The chain is built from TRBV29-1 and TRBJ2-5; the D is unclear. The CDR3 has 12 residues. Trimming took 7 bases from V and 4 from J, leaving 13 bases between them. The V gene's germline CDR1 is SQVTM and CDR2 ANQGSEA. CDR3 DNA: TGCAGCGGTATGGAAAGTGGAGAGACCCAGTACCTC. Translation gives CSGMESGETQYL.

About this clonotype itself: Possible read error: a much larger clone is one base away. The chain employs TRBV12-3 or TRBV12-4 and TRBJ1-5; D remains ambiguous. The CDR3 has 17 amino acids. The CDR3 DNA follows: TGTGCCTGCAGTTTGAGCAGACTCAGAGAGAGCAATCAGCCCCAGCATTTT. Amino acid sequence: CACSLSRLRESNQPQHF.

This clonotype was counted a few times. The chain couples TRBV28 to TRBJ2-5; 8 bases agree with TRBD1. The CDR3 spans 14 residues. Germline CDR1 MDHEN, CDR2 SYDVKM. V was clipped by 5 bases and J by 5 bases; unmatched bases: 7. The CDR3 nucleotides are TGTGCCAGCAGTCCTCAGGGGGCCCGTGAGACCCAGTACTTC. It codes for CASSPQGARETQYF.

J is TRBJ2-7 and V is TRBV30, with 9 bases matching TRBD1. The CDR3 covers 15 residues. Germline CDR1 and CDR2: GTSNPN and SVGIG (reference sequence). The V segment lost 1 base and the J segment 6 bases; nucleotides outside the gene matches: 10. CDR3 bases: TGTGCCTGGAGTGATACCGGGACAGGGAGGGCCGAGCAGTACTTC. This codes for CAWSDTGTGRAEQYF.

Points on this clonotype: A much larger clone sits a single nucleotide away, making a read error possible. The V call is TRBV5-6, the J call TRBJ2-6; no reliable D call. In germline, CDR1 is SGHDT, CDR2 YYEEEE. V gave up 6 bases and J gave up 4 bases, with 20 bases separating them. This CDR3 is 17 amino acids long. For the CDR3, the DNA is TGTGCCAGCACCCCAGTCCTCGCCGGGTCCGGGGCCAACGTCCTGACTTTC. Protein sequence: CASTPVLAGSGANVLTF.

V usage is TRBV10-3 and J usage is TRBJ2-7; D is uncertain. V gave up 1 base and J gave up 3 bases, with 13 bases separating them. CDR1 is ENHRY, CDR2 SYGVKD, per germline. This CDR3 has 15 amino acids. CDR3 DNA sequence: TGTGCCATCAGTGAGTTGGACGGAGCCCTCTACGAGCAGTACTTC. Its protein is CAISELDGALYEQYF.

Of note for this clonotype: A junction end diverges from the germline sequence, so it may reflect a read error. The genes are TRBV11-2 and TRBJ2-7; D not certain. Per germline, CDR1 SGHAT and CDR2 FQNNGV. The CDR3 totals 13 residues. CDR3 residues: CASSLDRPHEQYF. For the CDR3, the DNA is TGTGCCAGCAGCTTAGACCGCCCCCACGAGCAGTATTTC.

This clonotype showed up many times. This chain connects TRBV11-2 to TRBJ2-7; D is undetermined. Deletions cut 2 bases from V and 0 bases from J, with 5 bases between. Per the germline V gene, CDR1 is SGHAT and CDR2 is FQNNGV. There are 13 residues in the CDR3. The DNA of the CDR3 is TGTGCCAGCAGCTTACCGTTCTCCTACGAGCAGTACTTC. As protein: CASSLPFSYEQYF.

As to this clonotype: Possible read error: a much larger clone is one base away. The CDR3 sequence: CASSPGHGAETQYF. In DNA form, the CDR3 reads TGTGCCAGCAGCCCGGGACACGGGGCAGAGACCCAGTACTTC. The chain carries TRBV11-2 and TRBJ2-5, with TRBD1 as a possible D gene (6 bases). V was clipped by 5 bases and J by 4 bases, with 14 bases between them. The germline CDR1 and CDR2 sequences are SGHAT and FQNNGV. There are 14 residues in the CDR3.

Comment on this clonotype: One end of the junction varies from germline; a read error may be responsible. The gene calls are TRBV11-1 and TRBJ2-7, with 9 bases lining up with TRBD1. The CDR3 extends over 13 amino acids. Germline assignment: CDR1 SGHAT and CDR2 FQDESV (reference sequence). The CDR3 is CSSSPTGGREQYF. CDR3 sequence (DNA): TGCTCCAGCAGCCCAACAGGGGGCAGGGAGCAGTACTTC.

Comment on this clonotype: Likely a read error: the CDR3 ends without its conserved phenylalanine or tryptophan. The chain employs TRBV11-1 and TRBJ2-7; tentative D call: TRBD2 (6 bases). Between the trimmed V and J ends, which lost 4 bases and 8 bases, there was a span of 15 bases. CDR3 size: 13 residues. The germline gives CDR1 SGHAT, CDR2 FQDESV (reference sequence). The CDR3 region is CASSSSRGGKQYL. The CDR3 DNA is TGTGCCAGCAGCTCCTCGCGGGGTGGCAAGCAGTACTTA.

This chain joins TRBV28 and TRBJ2-5; 9 bases fit TRBD1. V trimming: 6 bases; J trimming: 1 base; junction bases outside the gene matches: 12. Germline V CDR1 and CDR2: MDHEN, SYDVKM. The CDR3 covers 17 residues. The CDR3 region is CASRSTWTGDVQETQYF. The CDR3 nucleotides read TGTGCCAGCAGATCGACCTGGACAGGGGACGTCCAAGAGACCCAGTACTTC.